This T cell receptor (beta chain) was sequenced in a study of blood T cell repertoires in COVID-19 (dated by TCRdb to 2018 to 2020). Regarding the complete study: Collaborator samples came from the United States, Italy and Spain and covered acute and convalescent phases of COVID-19. The samples were drawn from the first 160 participants of the ongoing ImmuneRACE study and from 1,254 subjects provided by 6 global collaborators. Deeply sampled blood TCRbeta repertoires from subjects exposed to, actively infected with, or recovered from COVID-19 were included in the dataset. The repertoires were released in a freely available public database intended as a resource for research on the immune response to SARS-CoV-2. HLA class I and class II types, where available, came from metadata supplied by the sample provider rather than from assay-based typing. The sample metadata nearly always contained a de-identified subject ID, COVID-19 status, age in years and sex. The material from the prospective study consisted of cDNA or gDNA derived from T cells, B-cell-depleted T cells, or PBMCs.

CDR1 and CDR2 were assigned from the germline V gene as SNHLY and FYNNEI. The V end loses 7 bases and the J end loses 1 base, and a stretch of 8 bases separates them. From its cysteine to its phenylalanine, the CDR3 spans 12 amino acids. CDR3 DNA only is kept here, 36 bases in frame from base 1. TCRbeta CDR3 regions were amplified from genomic DNA by means of the immunoSEQ Assay, a bias-controlled multiplex PCR. The paper's data handling went like this. The number of nucleated cells in each sample was estimated by amplification of reference gene primers within the assay. Sequence reads were collapsed and filtered to measure the absolute abundance of every unique TCRbeta CDR3 rearrangement. For each sample, productive Simpson clonality was calculated by taking the square root of Simpson's diversity index across productive rearrangements. TCRdb mirrors the immuneACCESS table, restricted to in-frame sequences. Some clones are absent from its copies; in checked studies, under half trace to an unresolved V gene, and the reason for the others is unknown. V and J calls and clone size come straight from that table; D and trimming were deduced from the DNA. The table for this sample lists 200,000 to 300,000 clones; 83% of them were counted only once. Approximately 5.7% of the sample is held by the ten biggest clonotypes.

Paper-wide results and their limitations: The amount of clinical and demographic metadata varied by source and participant and was provided uncurated.

Each collaborating institution followed its own protocols to collect whole blood in K2EDTA tubes. For TCRbeta analysis, collaborators shipped samples in one of three forms: frozen whole blood, isolated PBMCs, or DNA extracted from either of those sample types. This clone turned up a few times. The antigen it binds to is not known. No base quality information exists; no much larger clone differs at one position. This receptor chain uses TRBV2 and TRBJ2-7, and the D gene may be TRBD1, 6 bases matching. The material sequenced was peripheral blood. This TCR was sampled from a human donor in a cohort sampled during active COVID-19. CDR3 loop: CASTGDSYEQYF. The DNA is TGTGCCAGCACAGGGGATTCCTACGAGCAGTACTTC.